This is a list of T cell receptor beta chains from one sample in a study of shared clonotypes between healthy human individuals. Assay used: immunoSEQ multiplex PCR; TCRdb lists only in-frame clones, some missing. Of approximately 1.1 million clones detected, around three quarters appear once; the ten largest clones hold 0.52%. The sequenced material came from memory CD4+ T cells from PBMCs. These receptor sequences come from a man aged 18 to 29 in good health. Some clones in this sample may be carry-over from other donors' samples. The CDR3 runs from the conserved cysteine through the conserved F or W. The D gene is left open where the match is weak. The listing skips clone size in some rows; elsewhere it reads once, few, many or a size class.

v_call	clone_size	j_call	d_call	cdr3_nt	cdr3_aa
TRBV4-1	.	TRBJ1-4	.	TGCGCCAGCAGCCTCCTCGCTGGGCCCACTAATGAAAAACTGTTTTTT	CASSLLAGPTNEKLFF
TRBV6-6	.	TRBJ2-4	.	TGTGCCAGCAGTGGAGGAGACGGTATTCAGTACTTC	CASSGGDGIQYF
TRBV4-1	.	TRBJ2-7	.	TGCGCCAGCAGCCAAGAGGGTAGGGGTTTCTACGAGCAGTACTTC	CASSQEGRGFYEQYF
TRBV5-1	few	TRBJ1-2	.	TGCGCCAGCAGCCTGGGGTTGGGACAAAACTATGGCTACACCTTC	CASSLGLGQNYGYTF
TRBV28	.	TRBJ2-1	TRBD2	TGTGCCAGCACCTTTCCGGGACTAGTTGAGGTTGAGCAGTTCTTC	CASTFPGLVEVEQFF
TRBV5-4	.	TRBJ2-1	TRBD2	TGTGCCAGCAGATTAGGCGGGACTAGCGGATACAATGAGCAGTTCTTC	CASRLGGTSGYNEQFF
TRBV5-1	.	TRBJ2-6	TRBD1	TGCGCCAGCAGGACAGGGGTTAACTCTGGGGCCAACGTCCTGACTTTC	CASRTGVNSGANVLTF
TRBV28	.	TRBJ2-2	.	TGTGCCAGCAGTTCCCCCCGGGGGGCAGCCCCTTTGCTGTTTTTT	CASSSPRGAAPLLFF
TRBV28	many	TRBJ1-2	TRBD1	TGTGCCAGCAGTTCCGGGACAGACCTCTATGGCTACACCTTC	CASSSGTDLYGYTF
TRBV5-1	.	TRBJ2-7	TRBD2	TGCGCCAGCAGCCCACGTCGGTGGTTGGCGGGAGTAGACGAGCAGTACTTC	CASSPRRWLAGVDEQYF
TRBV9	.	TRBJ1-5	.	TGTGCCAGCAGCGCGGGGGGGGGCTATCAGCCCCAGCATTTT	CASSAGGGYQPQHF
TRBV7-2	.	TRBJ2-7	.	TGTGCCAGCAGCTTAGGAATCTGGGGCCTCTCCTACGAGCAGTACTTC	CASSLGIWGLSYEQYF
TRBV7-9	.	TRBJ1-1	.	TGTGCCAGCAGCTTAGAGATGTGGGAGGGGAACACTGAAGCTTTCTTT	CASSLEMWEGNTEAFF
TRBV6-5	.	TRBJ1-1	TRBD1	TGTGCCAGCAGTTACTCCGGGACAGGGGACACTGAAGCTTTCTTT	CASSYSGTGDTEAFF
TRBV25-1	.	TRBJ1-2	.	TGTGCCAGTCAATCTAACTATGGCTACACCTTC	CASQSNYGYTF
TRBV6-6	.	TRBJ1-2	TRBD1	TGTGCCAGCAGGGTCCGGGACAGGGTTAACTATGGCTACACCTTC	CASRVRDRVNYGYTF
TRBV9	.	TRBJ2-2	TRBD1	TGTGCCAGCAGCGTTTTAGGGGGCGCGAACACCGGGGAGCTGTTTTTT	CASSVLGGANTGELFF
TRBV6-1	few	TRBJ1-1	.	TGTGCCAGCACCGAGACAATAGAGAACACTGAAGCTTTCTTT	CASTETIENTEAFF
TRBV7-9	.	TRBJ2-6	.	TGTGCCAGCAGCTTAGCCGGCGGACAGCCCTCTAACTTC	CASSLAGGQPSNF
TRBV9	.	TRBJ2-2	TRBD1	TGTGCCAGCGGTGCAGGGACAGGGATGACCGGGGAGCTGTTTTTT	CASGAGTGMTGELFF
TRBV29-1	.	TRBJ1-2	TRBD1	TGCAGCGCCGCGCAGGGACAGCTCTATGGCTACACCTTC	CSAAQGQLYGYTF
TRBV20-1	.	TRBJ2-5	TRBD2	TGCAGTGCTAGACCCGGGGGGGCCCAGTACTTC	CSARPGGAQYF
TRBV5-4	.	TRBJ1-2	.	TGTGCCAGCAGCCAAGATAACAGGGCTGACTATGGCTACACCTTC	CASSQDNRADYGYTF
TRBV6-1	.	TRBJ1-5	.	TGTGCCAGCAGGAATAGGGTACCGCGTCAGCCCCAGCATTTT	CASRNRVPRQPQHF
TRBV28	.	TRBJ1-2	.	TGTGCCAGCAGTTTTGAGGGGGGCTACACCTTC	CASSFEGGYTF
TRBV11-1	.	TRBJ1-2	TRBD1	TGTGCCAGCAGCACCGAGGGGGCGGTCAATGGCTACACCTTC	CASSTEGAVNGYTF
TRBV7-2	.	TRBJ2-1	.	TGTGCCAGCAGCCTCTACGATGGGACCCCGGATGAGCAGTTCTTC	CASSLYDGTPDEQFF
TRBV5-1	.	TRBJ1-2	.	TGCGCCAGCAGCCCCTCTCTCAGCCACTACACCTTC	CASSPSLSHYTF
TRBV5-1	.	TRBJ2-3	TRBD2	TGCGCCAGCAGCTTGGGACTAGCGGGAGTTAGCGGCACAGATACGCAGTATTTT	CASSLGLAGVSGTDTQYF
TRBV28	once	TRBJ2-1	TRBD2	TGTGCCAGCAGAGCAAGCGGGAGAATTTACAATGAGCAGTTCTTC	CASRASGRIYNEQFF
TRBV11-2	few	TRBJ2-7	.	TGTGCCAGCAGCCGCTCGCGGACAGCCTCCTACGAGCAGTACTTC	CASSRSRTASYEQYF
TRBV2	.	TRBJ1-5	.	TGTGCCAGCAGTGGAACAGGGCATCAGCCCCAGCATTTT	CASSGTGHQPQHF